The present T cell receptor (beta chain) was sequenced within a study of cytomegalovirus exposure and HLA in healthy donors listed by TCRdb under 2017. About the investigation overall: An earlier analysis of 587 of the donors reported under 300 Gb of sequence data and some 110 million unique TCR beta sequences obtained from approximately 180 million T cells. High-throughput TCR immunosequencing, statistical association of individual TCRs with disease status, and machine learning were combined to predict cytomegalovirus infection status. Class I and class II HLA loci were covered by the typing at four-digit resolution. A later genetic analysis used genome-wide SNP genotypes for about 65% of the 666 donors, treating that subset as a discovery cohort. An early release covering roughly 580 HLA-typed donors comprised approximately 300 gigabases of sequencing data and 65 million to 100 million unique TCR sequences. All discovery cohort repertoires had been generated using a single sequencing platform. The later analysis used no new phenotypic data to find candidate immune exposures, relying instead on TCR beta sequences and their occurrence across donors. Donor age, sex, ethnicity and CMV serostatus were compiled alongside the repertoire data. To decide whether each TCR beta V gene segment behaved as functional or pseudogenic, an earlier analysis of 587 of the donors relied on high-throughput TCR beta sequencing. To study patterns of TCR occurrence, a later analysis re-analyzed previously published TCR beta repertoires from hundreds of donors and added high-resolution HLA genotyping. The study was designed to test whether signatures of past pathogen exposure could be identified by cataloging public T cell receptors. Using immunosequencing, the study profiled T cell repertoires from about 620 subjects and related those repertoires to cytomegalovirus serostatus. Of the roughly 400 genotyped donors, less than 85% were placed in the genetic ancestry cluster associated with self-reported Caucasian donors. Among several hundred genotyped donors of the cohort, an average of around 220,000 unique TCR beta nucleotide sequences was sequenced per donor, of which about 18% were non-productive. The number of typed donors differed by locus: about 620-640 for A, B, C, DRB1 and DQB1; about 520 for DQA1; 606 for DPA1; and 400 to 480 for DPB1. Roughly 5 DR-DQ haplotypes were handled as single units for association and clustering, since linkage in the cohort was strong. A separate validation cohort of over 95 different subjects was used in addition to the roughly 670-subject first cohort.

Library preparation was by the immunoSEQ multiplex PCR assay. A mixture of 60 forward primers for TCR Vbeta segments and 13 reverse primers for TCR Jbeta segments was used in the multiplex PCR. A multiplex PCR assay on genomic DNA amplified the CDR3 region of rearranged TCR beta genes. On the Illumina HiSeq System, the amplified TCR beta libraries were sequenced as 87-base-pair reads. The original methods were these. A later analysis counted about 76 million unique TCR beta chains across the 640 or so repertoires, and around 9.9 million of these chains were shared by at least two donors. Raw reads were error-corrected and collapsed into unique sequences by a nearest-neighbor algorithm in which closely related sequences were merged to remove PCR and sequencing errors. CDR3 sequences were aligned to IMGT reference sequences to assign V, D and J gene segments. For a sequence to be retained, a match of at least six nucleotides was required to both a V gene segment and a J gene segment. Rearrangements were called productive when the CDR3 lacked stop codons and stayed in frame with V and J; all others were non-productive. Following IMGT convention, CDR3 was defined as the stretch from the second conserved V-encoded cysteine up to the conserved J-encoded phenylalanine. Sequences without an unambiguous match to a single V gene segment were excluded from the earlier analysis of approximately 560 of the donors. An earlier analysis of fewer than 750 of the donors called V segments functional above 56.7% productive rearrangements and segregating when the between-donor standard deviation exceeded 5%. To diagnose cytomegalovirus status from the catalog of TCR beta chain sequences, a statistical classification framework was built. In a later analysis, TCR nucleotide sequences were compared against IMGT/GENE-DB human TR gene sequences so that V and J genes could be assigned. In a later analysis, CDR3 sequences and most-parsimonious VDJ recombination scenarios were assigned using the TCRdist pipeline. A later analysis defined each TCR beta chain by its CDR3 amino acid sequence plus V-gene family, and excluded reads lacking a unique V-gene family. A later analysis removed 550 to 700 highly shared, low-generation-probability nucleotide sequences to deal with suspected cross-contamination and a sequencing artifact. A later analysis calculated a clonal expansion index for each public chain from normalized within-repertoire ranks of inferred template counts. Generation probabilities in a later analysis came from a VDJ recombination model fitted to out-of-frame rearrangements, and those results were checked against IGoR. Hypergeometric tests were used in a later analysis to score TCR-TCR, TCR-HLA and TCR-CMV co-occurrence, with a repertoire-size bias correction applied to the TCR pairs. To estimate false discovery rates, a later analysis permuted the HLA or CMV assignments 20 times. A later analysis grouped co-occurring TCRs with DBSCAN, adding TCRdist sequence similarity when clustering within HLA-allele-positive subsets. Repertoires with fewer than 30,000 or more than 120,000 public chains were left out of co-occurrence clustering, as were about 5 repertoires with anomalous nucleotide sharing. This immuneACCESS table, as held by TCRdb, lists in-frame sequences with V and J called but not all clones. Of the missing ones, under half trace to an unresolved V gene in checked studies; the others have no known cause. V and J calls plus clone size are reproduced from that table; the DNA served to infer D and trimming. The sample contains about 150,000 clones, around 80% of them found a single time. Of the sample, under 5.5% falls within the top ten clones.

In total, roughly 670 healthy bone marrow donors made up the cohort. Cohort members were all nominally healthy when sampled, although unrecorded immune exposures were likely present. Of the approximately 610 cohort members, 250 to 300 had positive CMV serostatus and 350 to 400 had negative CMV serostatus, and CMV serostatus was not recorded for the donor. Each donor provided a peripheral blood sample, and peripheral blood mononuclear cells were used for TCR beta sequencing. Genomic DNA was extracted from the blood cell samples with the Qiagen DNeasy Blood Extraction Kit. The CDR3 starts with the cysteine, ends with the phenylalanine, and has 16 residues. Solely the CDR3 DNA is kept, with 48 bases framed from the first base. The junction shows trimming of 0 bases on V and 0 bases on J, and the gene matches do not reach 6 bases of it. The germline V gene encodes CDR1 SGHRS and CDR2 YFSETQ. Broader findings and caveats from the paper: A group of highly shared sequence variants was considered likely to be a technical artifact of the sequencing pipeline. When HLA alleles, especially DR and DQ, strongly co-occurred, TCR associations were difficult to assign to individual alleles. Some IMGT-functional V segments, including TRBV6-2 and TRBV6-3, could not be distinguished by the 87-base-pair reads and were therefore excluded. In this cohort, only TCR beta chains were sequenced, and detectable features were limited by the absence of alpha or paired-chain data. Specific HLA alleles were associated with 15,000 to 20,000 TCR beta sequences at a false discovery rate of 0.05 in a later analysis. The earlier analysis of 587 of the donors excluded some 16 rarely observed V segments, including chromosome 9 orphons, because counts were too low. CMV serostatus was the only immune exposure information available for the cohort. In both the original and validation cohorts, the classifier was reported to diagnose cytomegalovirus status with high specificity and sensitivity. Because HLA typing was missing for some donors at each locus, association tests included only the typed subset. A later analysis found that TCR association rates varied across HLA loci, with DRB1 alleles showing the most associated TCRs and HLA-C alleles the fewest. In a later analysis, HLA-associated TCR beta chains showed more clonal expansion and lower generation probabilities than non-associated chains that were equally common. Most TCR sequences were observed very rarely across donors, whereas some public TCRs were present in many individuals. In a later genetic analysis, fewer N-insertions in productive TCRs were reported among donors in an Asian-associated ancestry cluster than the approximately 670-donor mean. The authors suggested that the approach could potentially be extended to other disease states and immunological phenotypes. A total of roughly 160 TCR beta chains were listed by the study as associated with cytomegalovirus. In an earlier analysis of approximately 590 of the donors, most TCR beta V segments appeared in productive rearrangements about 87% or about 30% of the time, broadly matching IMGT annotations. Linkage disequilibrium might explain the correlated functional status among segregating V segments, but an unknown experimental factor could not be excluded. The presence/absence analyses assumed that sequencing depth was roughly uniform across donors, and that assumption may not be true. A further reported finding was that TCR beta sequences accurately predicted the HLA-A and HLA-B alleles for most subjects in the first cohort. In a later genetic analysis, a missense DCLRE1C variant was associated with V-gene and J-gene trimming of TCR beta chains, and the association was replicated in an independent cohort. A later analysis found that most CMV-associated TCR beta chains appeared HLA-restricted, with HLA associations seemingly driven largely by CMV exposure. A few of the identified cytomegalovirus-associated TCR beta chains were confirmed in vitro to be specific for cytomegalovirus antigens. In a later analysis, several top co-occurrence clusters were reported to appear linked to parvovirus B19, influenza, CMV and Epstein-Barr virus.

In regard to this clone: The antigen this receptor binds is unknown. No base quality values were provided; no much bigger clone lies one nucleotide off.

The sequenced material came from PBMCs. This TCR was sampled from a man under 40 in good health. The chain uses TRBV5-1 and TRBJ2-7; a stretch of 7 junction bases matches TRBD1. The bases read TGCGCCAGCAGCTTGGAAGGGACAGTTTCCTCCTACGAGCAGTACTTC. The resulting protein is CASSLEGTVSSYEQYF.